This TCR beta chain is from a study of spatial heterogeneity in lung cancer. This clonotype occurred many times. Trimming took 5 bases from V and 2 from J, leaving 9 bases between them. There are 13 residues in the CDR3. The germline gives CDR1 SEHNR, CDR2 FQNEAQ (reference sequence). TCRdb called the 5' RACE reads again in MiXCR, with one record for every CDR3 protein. Here the sample spans over 50,000 distinct CDR3 sequences, about 8% being singletons. Time point given: sample taken at primary tumor resection. Frozen PBMC, nontumor lung or tumor provided whole RNA, which was sequenced unsorted. The sample here was PBMCs, taken at surgery. This sequence was found in a female donor with early-stage non-small cell lung cancer. This chain uses TRBV7-9 with TRBJ2-5; no firm D call. The CDR3 DNA reads as TGTGCCAGCAGCCCAGCAGCTCAAGAGACCCAGTACTTC. This gives the protein CASSPAAQETQYF. Looking up the rest from reference TRBV7-9 and TRBJ2-5 gives the full variable domain: DTGVSQNPRHKITKRGQNVTFRCDPISEHNRLYWYRQTLGQGPEFLTYFQNEAQLEKSRLLSDRFSAERPKGSFSTLEIQRTEQGDSAMYLCASSPAAQETQYFGPGTRLLVL.